The 8 T cell receptor beta chains listed next were all sequenced from one sample in a study of vaccination and CD4 T cells after COVID-19. Oncomine TCR Beta short-read sequencing was applied to DNA from cultured CD4+ T cells. TCRdb independently ran MiXCR on the PCR reads; one entry per CDR3 protein. This sample has 20,000 to 25,000 distinct CDR3 sequences, with around 45% found just once. These receptors lack a known antigen. Specified treatment: approximately nine-day PBMC culture with coronavirus spike peptide pools or control peptides (ViraFEST assay). The source material was CD4+ T cells from blood, cultured in vitro, sampled before SARS-CoV-2 vaccination. These receptors were collected from a human donor who received a COVID-19 vaccine.

V usage is TRBV6-1 and J usage is TRBJ2-2, with 9 bases matching TRBD1. Trimming cost V 6 bases and J 6 bases; bases outside gene matches: 5. The CDR3 has 14 residues. Looked up from germline, CDR1 is MNHNS and CDR2 is SASEGT. The DNA for the CDR3 is TGTGCCAGCAGCGGGACAGGGATCCCCGGGGAGCTGTTTTTT. Translation gives CASSGTGIPGELFF.

This clonotype has only a few counts. This chain connects TRBV11-3 to TRBJ2-3; possibly TRBD2 for D (7 bases). The CDR3 is made up of 17 amino acids. Germline values: CDR1 SGHNT, CDR2 YENEEA. The V end lost 0 bases, the J end lost 2 bases, and 15 bases lay between the germline ends. The CDR3 coding sequence is TGTGCCAGCAGCTTAGATGTGGGAGGGGGGGTCACAGATACGCAGTATTTT. Amino acids: CASSLDVGGGVTDTQYF.

A few counts support this clonotype. The genes are TRBV7-9 and TRBJ2-7; tentatively, D is TRBD2 (6 bases). Between the trimmed V and J ends, which lost 1 base and 7 bases, there was a span of 11 bases. The CDR3 has 13 residues. The V gene's germline CDR1 is SEHNR and CDR2 FQNEAQ (reference sequence). In nucleotides, the CDR3 is TGTGCCAGCAGCTTAGTTGCCGCGGGGGAGCAGTACTTC. As protein: CASSLVAAGEQYF.

This rearrangement joins TRBV7-9 to TRBJ1-1; 10 bases agree with TRBD1. The CDR3 is made up of 16 amino acids. The junction had 9 bases not matched to a gene; V was cut back by 2 bases and J by 6 bases. Germline CDR1 is SEHNR and CDR2 is FQNEAQ (reference sequence). The CDR3 DNA sequence: TGTGCCAGCAGCTTATTAAGGGGGACAGGGGACGCTGAAGCTTTCTTT. Amino acids: CASSLLRGTGDAEAFF.

J is TRBJ1-6 and V is TRBV6-1; D not certain. CDR1 MNHNS and CDR2 SASEGT come from the germline V gene. The V and J ends lost 6 bases and 4 bases respectively, with 10 bases between them. This CDR3 contains 14 residues. CDR3 protein: CASSHRVYNSPLHF. CDR3 bases: TGTGCCAGCAGCCATAGGGTGTATAATTCACCCCTCCACTTT.

CDR3 sequence: CASSPGGGQEETQYF. The DNA for the CDR3 is TGTGCCAGCAGTCCTGGCGGGGGCCAAGAAGAGACCCAGTACTTC. The chain combines TRBV6-1 with TRBJ2-5; D perhaps matches TRBD2 (7 bases). Trimming took 5 bases from V and 3 from J, leaving 16 bases between them. The germline gives CDR1 MNHNS, CDR2 SASEGT. CDR3 length equals 15 residues.

The rearrangement uses TRBV20-1 and TRBJ2-1, with 14 nucleotides matching TRBD2. The CDR3 runs 17 residues. Germline V gene lookup returns CDR1 DFQATT and CDR2 SNEGSKA (reference sequence). The J segment lost 10 bases and the V segment lost 1 base, leaving 12 bases of the junction unmatched. The CDR3 here is CSARGSAGTSGSGEQFF. The CDR3 DNA follows: TGCAGTGCTAGAGGATCCGCCGGGACTAGCGGGAGCGGGGAGCAGTTCTTC.

V and J are TRBV6-1 and TRBJ1-6; a weak D match, TRBD1 (5 bases). The germline gives CDR1 MNHNS, CDR2 SASEGT. Trimming took off 7 bases at V and 6 bases at J, with 19 bases between the two ends. The CDR3 runs to 16 residues. In DNA, the CDR3 is TGTGCCAGCAAGAACACTGCAGGGATCGGTAATTCACCCCTCCACTTT. Translating it yields CASKNTAGIGNSPLHF.